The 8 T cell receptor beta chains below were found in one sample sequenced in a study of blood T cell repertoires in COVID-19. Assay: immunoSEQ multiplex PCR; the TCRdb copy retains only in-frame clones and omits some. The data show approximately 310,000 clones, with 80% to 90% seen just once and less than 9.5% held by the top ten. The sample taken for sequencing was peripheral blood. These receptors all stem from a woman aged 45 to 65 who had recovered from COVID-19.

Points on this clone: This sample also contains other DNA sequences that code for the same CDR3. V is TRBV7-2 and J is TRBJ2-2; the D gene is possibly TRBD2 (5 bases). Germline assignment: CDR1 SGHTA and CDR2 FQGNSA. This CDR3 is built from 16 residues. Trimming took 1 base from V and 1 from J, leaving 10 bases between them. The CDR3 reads CASSLGSGLNTGELFF. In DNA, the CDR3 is TGTGCCAGCAGCTTAGGTTCGGGGTTGAACACCGGGGAGCTGTTTTTT.

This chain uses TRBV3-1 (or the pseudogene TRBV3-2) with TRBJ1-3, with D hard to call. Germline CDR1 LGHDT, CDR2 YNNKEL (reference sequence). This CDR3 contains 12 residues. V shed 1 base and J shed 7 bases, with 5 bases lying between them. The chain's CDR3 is CASSQVENTIYF. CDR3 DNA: TGTGCCAGCAGCCAAGTTGAGAACACCATATATTTT.

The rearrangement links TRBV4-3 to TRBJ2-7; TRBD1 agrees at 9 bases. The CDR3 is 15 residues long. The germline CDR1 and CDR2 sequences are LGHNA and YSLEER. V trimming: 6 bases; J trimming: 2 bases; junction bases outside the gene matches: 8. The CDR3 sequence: CASSSGTGWAYEQYF. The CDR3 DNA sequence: TGCGCCAGCAGTTCCGGGACAGGGTGGGCCTACGAGCAGTACTTC.

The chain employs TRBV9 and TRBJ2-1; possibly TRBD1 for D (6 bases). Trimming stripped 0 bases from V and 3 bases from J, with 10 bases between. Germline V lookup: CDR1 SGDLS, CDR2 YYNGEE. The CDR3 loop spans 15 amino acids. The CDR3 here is CASSVDGTLYNEQFF. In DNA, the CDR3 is TGTGCCAGCAGCGTAGATGGGACACTCTACAATGAGCAGTTCTTC.

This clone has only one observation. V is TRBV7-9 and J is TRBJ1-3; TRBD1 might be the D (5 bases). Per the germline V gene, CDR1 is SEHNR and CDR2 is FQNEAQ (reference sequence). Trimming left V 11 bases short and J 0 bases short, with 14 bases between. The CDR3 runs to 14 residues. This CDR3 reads CAGTRGNSGNTIYF. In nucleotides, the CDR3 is TGTGCCGGGACGCGGGGAAACTCTGGAAACACCATATATTTT.

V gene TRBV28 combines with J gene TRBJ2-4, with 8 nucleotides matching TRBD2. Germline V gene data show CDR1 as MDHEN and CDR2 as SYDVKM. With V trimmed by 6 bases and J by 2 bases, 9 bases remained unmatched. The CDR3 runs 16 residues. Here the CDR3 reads CASSYSGGVPKNIQYF. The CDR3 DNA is TGTGCCAGCAGCTACTCCGGGGGGGTCCCCAAAAACATTCAGTACTTC.

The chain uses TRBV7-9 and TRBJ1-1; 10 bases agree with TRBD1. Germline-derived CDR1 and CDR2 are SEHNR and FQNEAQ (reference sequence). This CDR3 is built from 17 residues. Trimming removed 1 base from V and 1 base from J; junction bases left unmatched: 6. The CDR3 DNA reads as TGTGCCAGCAGCTTAGGGGGACAGGGGCCAGGGAACACTGAAGCTTTCTTT. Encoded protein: CASSLGGQGPGNTEAFF.

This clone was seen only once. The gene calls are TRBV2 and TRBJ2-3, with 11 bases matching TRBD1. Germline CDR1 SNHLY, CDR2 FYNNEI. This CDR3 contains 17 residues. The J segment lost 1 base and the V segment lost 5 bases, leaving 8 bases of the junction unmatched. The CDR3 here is CASSSGTGGWGTDTQYF. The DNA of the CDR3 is TGTGCCAGCAGTTCCGGGACAGGGGGGTGGGGCACAGATACGCAGTATTTT. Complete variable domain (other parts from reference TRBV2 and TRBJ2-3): EPEVTQTPSHQVTQMGQEVILRCVPISNHLYFYWYRQILGQKVEFLVSFYNNEISEKSEIFDDQFSVERPDGSNFTLKIRSTKLEDSAMYFCASSSGTGGWGTDTQYFGPGTRLTVL.